Below, 18 T cell receptor beta chains from the same sample are listed, as sequenced in a study of blood T cell repertoires in COVID-19. Repertoires were generated with immunoSEQ multiplex PCR, while TCRdb's copy carries only in-frame clones and drops some. This table has more than 95,000 clones, less than 90% appearing once. The sequenced sample consisted of peripheral blood. Source of these receptors: a man aged 25-45 years with acute or convalescent COVID-19.

CDR3 DNA: TGTGCCAGCAGCCAAGATACCGGGGGCACTGAAGCTTTCTTT. It specifies CASSQDTGGTEAFF. This sequence joins TRBV4-2 and TRBJ1-1; D may be TRBD1 (5 bases). V was cut by 0 bases and J by 4 bases, with 9 bases left in between. CDR1 and CDR2 from the germline V gene are LGHNA and YNFKEQ. This CDR3 region has 14 residues.

The chain combines TRBV30 with TRBJ1-1; D possibly corresponds to TRBD1 (6 bases). The V gene's germline CDR1 is GTSNPN and CDR2 SVGIG (reference sequence). V was cut by 3 bases and J by 1 base, with 15 bases left in between. The CDR3 spans 15 residues. CDR3 DNA sequence: TGTGCCTGGAGAGTAACTTTGACAGGGAACACTGAAGCTTTCTTT. It yields the protein CAWRVTLTGNTEAFF.

The chain joins TRBV19 to TRBJ2-1; 9 bases agree with TRBD2. The CDR3 contains 16 residues. V gave up 3 bases and J gave up 4 bases; unmatched junction bases: 7. Germline assignment: CDR1 LNHDA and CDR2 SQIVND (reference sequence). The CDR3 coding sequence is TGTGCCAGTAGTATCCAGCGGGGGGCCTTTTACAATGAGCAGTTCTTC. This translates into CASSIQRGAFYNEQFF.

The rearrangement links TRBV3-1 (or the pseudogene TRBV3-2) to TRBJ1-3, with D uncertain. CDR1 is LGHDT and CDR2 is YNNKEL in the germline V gene (reference sequence). V shed 0 bases and J shed 0 bases, with 15 bases lying between them. This CDR3 comprises 18 residues. The CDR3 region is CASSQETSDGISGNTIYF. The CDR3 DNA follows: TGTGCCAGCAGCCAAGAAACTTCGGACGGGATCTCTGGAAACACCATATATTTT.

The chain uses TRBV29-1 and TRBJ2-1; D is ambiguous. The V end lost 2 bases, the J end lost 6 bases, and 11 bases lay between the germline ends. The germline V gene has CDR1 SQVTM and CDR2 ANQGSEA. The CDR3 runs 13 residues. CDR3 bases: TGCAGCGTTGAACGTACCGGTACCAATGAGCAGTTCTTC. Protein sequence: CSVERTGTNEQFF.

This chain uses TRBV7-9 with TRBJ2-3; 13 bases are a match to TRBD2. The germline gives CDR1 SEHNR, CDR2 FQNEAQ (reference sequence). V shed 3 bases and J 4 bases; nucleotides not matched to a gene: 7. The CDR3 covers 17 residues. CDR3 in DNA: TGTGCCAGCAGCTTCGCCGGACTAGCGGGAGTGGCAGATACGCAGTATTTT. Protein product: CASSFAGLAGVADTQYF.

The gene calls are TRBV29-1 and TRBJ2-1; 9 bases match TRBD1. V was pared by 6 bases and J by 3 bases, with 6 bases of the junction left unmatched. CDR1 is SQVTM, CDR2 ANQGSEA, per germline. The CDR3 is made up of 14 amino acids. CDR3 nucleotide sequence: TGCAGCGTCGGAGACAGGGGGGACTACAATGAGCAGTTCTTC. The encoded protein is CSVGDRGDYNEQFF.

CDR3 bases: TGCGCCAGCAGCCAGAGGGGCCGTACCTGGATCTACGAAGCGGGCAAGATCTGGGAGCAGTACGTC. Encoded protein: CASSQRGRTWIYEAGKIWEQYV. The genes are TRBV4-1 and TRBJ2-7, with D possibly being TRBD2 (6 bases). The CDR3 extends over 22 amino acids. In germline, CDR1 is MGHRA, CDR2 YSYEKL. The V and J ends lost 3 bases and 7 bases respectively, with 40 bases between them.

The chain has TRBV3-1 (or the pseudogene TRBV3-2) and TRBJ2-5; 12 nucleotides align to TRBD1. V lost 4 bases and J lost 5; bases outside the gene matches: 8. The CDR3 contains 16 residues. Germline lookup yields CDR1 LGHDT and CDR2 YNNKEL (reference sequence). The CDR3 coding sequence is TGTGCCAGCAGCCCAACGTCCGGGACAGGGGGCGAGACCCAGTACTTC. Its protein is CASSPTSGTGGETQYF.

The chain carries TRBV27 and TRBJ1-1; D possibly corresponds to TRBD1 (5 bases). V lost 2 bases, J lost 6 bases, and 10 bases lay in between. The germline gives CDR1 MNHEY, CDR2 SMNVEV (reference sequence). The CDR3 is 13 residues long. The CDR3 sequence is CASSLMVGAEAFF. For the CDR3, the DNA is TGTGCCAGCAGTTTAATGGTAGGGGCTGAAGCTTTCTTT.

The genes are TRBV9 and TRBJ2-5, with D unresolved. The CDR3 has 14 residues. Trimming took off 3 bases at V and 2 bases at J, with 11 bases between the two ends. Germline V gives CDR1 SGDLS, CDR2 YYNGEE. The CDR3 bases are TGTGCCAGCAGCGCCGGTCCCTCGCAAGAGACCCAGTACTTC. Its translation: CASSAGPSQETQYF.

The chain uses TRBV6-1 and TRBJ2-7; a possible D gene is TRBD2 (6 bases). V was shortened by 3 bases and J by 7 bases, with 19 bases between the two germline ends. Germline assignment: CDR1 MNHNS and CDR2 SASEGT. This CDR3 is built from 15 residues. The CDR3 reads CASSDAGTPYFEQYF. CDR3 sequence (DNA): TGTGCCAGCAGTGATGCCGGGACTCCATACTTTGAGCAGTACTTC.

The chain has TRBV20-1 and TRBJ1-1; D uncertain. The length of the CDR3 is 11 residues. Germline V gene sequence: CDR1 DFQATT, CDR2 SNEGSKA (reference sequence). V lost 4 bases and J 6 bases, leaving 9 bases between the germline ends. CDR3 amino acids: CSANSVAEAFF. CDR3 sequence (DNA): TGCAGTGCTAATTCCGTTGCTGAAGCTTTCTTT.

The V call is TRBV9, the J call TRBJ1-4, with D possibly being TRBD1 (5 bases). CDR1 SGDLS and CDR2 YYNGEE come from the germline V gene. The ends were cut back, 4 bases at V and 8 bases at J, with 18 bases in the middle. CDR3 length: 15 residues. CDR3 nucleotide sequence: TGTGCCAGCAGCCCCGGGACCCTAGGAGGGGAAAAACTGTTTTTT. It yields the protein CASSPGTLGGEKLFF.

The J gene is TRBJ1-1, the V gene TRBV5-1; 11 bases match TRBD1. The CDR3 sequence is 16 residues long. The germline V gene encodes CDR1 SGHRS and CDR2 YFSETQ. V shed 0 bases and J 4 bases; nucleotides not matched to a gene: 5. CDR3 loop: CASSLGDRGMGTEAFF. As DNA, the CDR3 is TGCGCCAGCAGCTTGGGGGACAGGGGGATGGGCACTGAAGCTTTCTTT.

The V and J genes are TRBV19 and TRBJ1-1; 7 bases agree with TRBD1. V shed 7 bases, J shed 4 bases, and the junction held 21 bases outside the gene matches. Germline assignment: CDR1 LNHDA and CDR2 SQIVND (reference sequence). CDR3 length: 18 amino acids. This CDR3 is CASIPIAGLQGRSTEAFF. In DNA form, the CDR3 reads TGTGCCAGTATCCCTATTGCTGGTCTACAGGGGAGGAGCACTGAAGCTTTCTTT. Using reference TRBV19 and TRBJ1-1 for the parts outside the CDR3, the full variable domain is DGGITQSPKYLFRKEGQNVTLSCEQNLNHDAMYWYRQDPGQGLRLIYYSQIVNDFQKGDIAEGYSVSREKKESFPLTVTSAQKNPTAFYLCASIPIAGLQGRSTEAFFGQGTRLTVV.

The chain couples TRBV7-2 to TRBJ1-3; perhaps TRBD1 as D (5 bases). Germline CDR1 reads SGHTA; CDR2 reads FQGNSA. There are 13 residues in the CDR3. Trimming shortened V by 4 bases and J by 8 bases, and 12 bases separated the two germline ends. The CDR3 here is CASSYVIGDTIYF. The DNA for the CDR3 is TGTGCCAGCAGCTACGTAATAGGGGACACCATATATTTT.

This chain connects TRBV5-6 to TRBJ2-7; 8 bases match TRBD2. Trimming took 2 bases from V and 6 from J; bases not matched to a gene: 4. Germline CDR1 reads SGHDT; CDR2 reads YYEEEE. This CDR3 has 13 residues. This chain's CDR3 is CASSFGRGLEQYV. The CDR3, as DNA: TGTGCCAGCAGCTTCGGGAGGGGTCTCGAGCAGTACGTC.